This T cell receptor beta chain was obtained from a study of blood T cell repertoires in COVID-19. This clone was seen once. Measured with immunoSEQ multiplex PCR; TCRdb has only the in-frame clones, and not every one. The top ten hold roughly 6.1% of the sample, which has 250,000 to 350,000 clones, about nine tenths seen once. Recruited during active infection, patients (from Seattle) were subsequently followed longitudinally. The CDR3 has 14 amino acids. The clonotype originates from a woman aged 45-65 years with COVID-19, enrolled during active disease. This rearrangement joins TRBV21-1 to TRBJ2-7; the table gives TRBD2 as D, unverified against the DNA. TRBV21-1 is a pseudogene segment. The specimen sequenced was peripheral blood. The CDR3: CASSRLAGGYEQYF. CDR3 bases: TGTGCCAGCAGCAGACTAGCGGGAGGATACGAGCAGTACTTC.